The next 22 T cell receptor beta chains were all read from a single sample in a study of cytomegalovirus exposure and HLA in healthy donors. Repertoires were generated with immunoSEQ multiplex PCR, while TCRdb's copy carries only in-frame clones and drops some. Of over 200,000 clones detected, about 90% appear once; the ten largest clones hold about 2.7%. The material sequenced was PBMCs. The source of these receptors is a woman aged 18-29 years in good health and CMV-seronegative.

The chain joins TRBV10-3 to TRBJ2-5, with 13 bases identical to TRBD2. This CDR3 is 19 amino acids long. CDR1 is ENHRY, CDR2 SYGVKD, per germline. The junction had 18 bases not matched to a gene; V was cut back by 10 bases and J by 1 base. The CDR3 coding sequence is TGTGCCACCGAGCCGCGGAAAAGGGGACTAGCGGGGCCCCAAGAGACCCAGTACTTC. It encodes CATEPRKRGLAGPQETQYF.

The chain couples TRBV9 to TRBJ2-1; 14 nucleotides line up with TRBD2. CDR3 length: 15 amino acids. Germline CDR1 SGDLS, CDR2 YYNGEE. The ends lost 3 bases at V and 10 bases at J; junction bases unmatched: 6. The CDR3 nucleotides are TGTGCCAGCAGCGCCGGGACTAGCGGGAGTGACGAGCAGTTCTTC. Its translation is CASSAGTSGSDEQFF.

This chain links TRBV4-1 with TRBJ2-7; TRBD1 matches 7 bases. Germline-derived CDR1 and CDR2 are MGHRA and YSYEKL. CDR3 length equals 18 residues. J was trimmed by 4 bases and V by 0 bases; bases with no gene match: 15. The DNA for the CDR3 is TGCGCCAGCAGCCAAGAATCCGTTGTAGGGGGCGTAATTTACGAGCAGTACTTC. Protein sequence: CASSQESVVGGVIYEQYF.

This sequence joins TRBV29-1 and TRBJ2-5; a possible D gene is TRBD2 (5 bases). From germline, CDR1 is SQVTM and CDR2 ANQGSEA. V gave up 6 bases and J gave up 2 bases, with 13 bases separating them. The CDR3 has 13 amino acids. The CDR3 coding sequence is TGCAGCGTAGTTTTGGCGGGTCAAGAGACCCAGTACTTC. Protein product: CSVVLAGQETQYF.

In this sample, this clone turned up once. CDR3 in DNA: TGCGCCAGCAGCTTGGAACCCGCAGGGATGGGAGAGACCCAGTACTTC. Its translation: CASSLEPAGMGETQYF. The V gene is TRBV5-1, the J gene TRBJ2-5; maybe TRBD1 (5 bases). The CDR3 sequence is 16 residues long. CDR1 is SGHRS, CDR2 YFSETQ, per germline. The V end lost 0 bases, the J end lost 4 bases, and 16 bases lay between the germline ends.

A single count supports this clone. V and J are TRBV4-1 and TRBJ2-2; D gene uncertain. This CDR3 is built from 13 residues. The V gene's germline CDR1 is MGHRA and CDR2 YSYEKL. V lost 0 bases, J lost 7 bases, and 6 bases lay in between. The CDR3 DNA follows: TGCGCCAGCAGCCAAGATTCCGTCGGGGAGCTGTTTTTT. This sequence encodes CASSQDSVGELFF.

This clone occurred once. The chain uses TRBV11-2 and TRBJ2-1; tentative D call: TRBD2 (6 bases). This CDR3 comprises 15 residues. The V and J ends lost 5 bases and 1 base respectively, with 12 bases between them. Germline-derived CDR1 and CDR2 are SGHAT and FQNNGV. The CDR3 region has the DNA TGTGCCAGCAGCGGGCGGCGGGGTTCCTACAATGAGCAGTTCTTC. Translation: CASSGRRGSYNEQFF.

This chain links TRBV5-1 with TRBJ2-7; TRBD1 aligns across 9 bases. CDR3 size: 15 residues. In germline, CDR1 is SGHRS, CDR2 YFSETQ. V lost 4 bases, J lost 2 bases, and 7 bases stayed unmatched. DNA for the CDR3: TGCGCCAGCAGCCCGGGACAGGGAATAGCCTACGAGCAGTACTTC. Its translation is CASSPGQGIAYEQYF.

V and J are TRBV28 and TRBJ2-5, with a tentative D call TRBD2 (5 bases). CDR1 MDHEN and CDR2 SYDVKM come from the germline V gene. Between the trimmed V and J ends, which lost 3 bases and 4 bases, there was a span of 12 bases. This CDR3 is built from 14 residues. CDR3 residues: CASSLIEAGETQYF. The CDR3 DNA sequence: TGTGCCAGCAGTTTGATAGAGGCGGGAGAGACCCAGTACTTC.

The V gene is TRBV27, the J gene TRBJ2-5; D is perhaps TRBD1 (6 bases). V was shortened by 1 base and J by 5 bases, with 14 bases between the two germline ends. This CDR3 spans 15 amino acids. Germline loops: CDR1 MNHEY, CDR2 SMNVEV (reference sequence). The chain's CDR3 is CASSLWVGAEETQYF. The CDR3 nucleotides read TGTGCCAGCAGTTTATGGGTGGGGGCCGAGGAGACCCAGTACTTC.

V and J are TRBV6-6 and TRBJ2-7; D is undetermined. The CDR3 length is 15 residues. V lost 0 bases and J 5 bases, leaving 14 bases between the germline ends. From germline, CDR1 is MNHNY and CDR2 SVGAGI (reference sequence). The CDR3 bases are TGTGCCAGCAGTTACTCGAGTTCAGGAAGCAACGAGCAGTACTTC. Translating it yields CASSYSSSGSNEQYF.

The rearrangement joins TRBV19 to TRBJ1-2; tentative D call: TRBD1 (5 bases). CDR1 is LNHDA and CDR2 is SQIVND in the germline V gene (reference sequence). The CDR3 is made up of 15 amino acids. V lost 0 bases and J 6 bases, leaving 14 bases between the germline ends. CDR3: CASSIDGQGVDGYTF. The CDR3 nucleotides are TGTGCCAGTAGTATAGACGGACAAGGGGTCGATGGCTACACCTTC. Full variable domain (outside the CDR3, taken from reference TRBV19 and TRBJ1-2): DGGITQSPKYLFRKEGQNVTLSCEQNLNHDAMYWYRQDPGQGLRLIYYSQIVNDFQKGDIAEGYSVSREKKESFPLTVTSAQKNPTAFYLCASSIDGQGVDGYTFGSGTRLTVV.

This chain joins TRBV19 and TRBJ1-1, with D hard to call. Germline lookup yields CDR1 LNHDA and CDR2 SQIVND (reference sequence). Trimming cost V 3 bases and J 0 bases, with 11 bases left between them. The CDR3 runs 15 residues. CDR3 nucleotides: TGTGCCAGTAGTATGAGCGGCAGATTGAACACTGAAGCTTTCTTT. It specifies CASSMSGRLNTEAFF.

The chain is built from TRBV4-1 and TRBJ2-7; TRBD1 matches at 7 bases. V gave up 3 bases and J gave up 4 bases; unmatched junction bases: 12. The CDR3 totals 16 residues. Germline V CDR1 and CDR2: MGHRA, YSYEKL. CDR3 loop: CASSQGATGLPYEQYF. Here the CDR3 DNA reads TGCGCCAGCAGCCAGGGAGCGACAGGGCTACCTTACGAGCAGTACTTC.

V and J are TRBV28 and TRBJ2-1; TRBD2 matches 8 bases. CDR1 and CDR2 from the germline V gene are MDHEN and SYDVKM. Germline trimming cut 6 bases from V and 0 bases from J; bases unmatched to any gene: 4. This CDR3 contains 15 residues. This CDR3 reads CASRKRESSYNEQFF. As DNA, the CDR3 is TGTGCCAGCAGGAAGCGGGAGAGCTCCTACAATGAGCAGTTCTTC.

V is TRBV7-2 and J is TRBJ2-1, with 8 bases matching TRBD2. The trim removed 1 base at V and 7 bases at J, leaving 6 bases unmatched. The length of the CDR3 is 15 residues. Germline V gene sequence: CDR1 SGHTA, CDR2 FQGNSA. The CDR3: CASSLEGTRTNEQFF. DNA for the CDR3: TGTGCCAGCAGCTTAGAGGGGACTAGAACTAATGAGCAGTTCTTC.

This clone turned up a few times. This chain links TRBV14 with TRBJ1-5, with 7 nucleotides matching TRBD1. The CDR3 covers 14 residues. With 4 bases clipped from V and 4 bases from J, the junction kept 4 bases outside the gene matches. CDR1 and CDR2 from the germline V gene are SGHDN and FVKESK. The CDR3 sequence is CASSPTGTNQPQHF. Here the CDR3 DNA reads TGTGCCAGCAGCCCGACAGGGACAAATCAGCCCCAGCATTTT.

The gene calls are TRBV7-8 and TRBJ2-5; 7 nucleotides align to TRBD1. V was clipped by 6 bases and J by 3 bases; unmatched bases: 4. The CDR3 sequence is 13 residues long. CDR1 SGHVS and CDR2 FQNEAQ come from the germline V gene. CDR3 nucleotides: TGTGCCAGCAGACCCGGGACAGAAGAGACCCAGTACTTC. Encoded protein: CASRPGTEETQYF.

The rearrangement links TRBV27 to TRBJ1-1, with 7 bases fitting TRBD1. The length of the CDR3 is 15 residues. CDR1 MNHEY and CDR2 SMNVEV come from the germline V gene (reference sequence). The ends lost 5 bases at V and 0 bases at J; junction bases unmatched: 6. The CDR3 spells CASSPRQGMNTEAFF. CDR3 nucleotide sequence: TGTGCCAGCAGTCCTAGACAGGGCATGAACACTGAAGCTTTCTTT.

CDR3 bases: TGTGCCATCAGTGGAGGGTCAGGGAGGACAGATACGCAGTATTTT. This gives the protein CAISGGSGRTDTQYF. The V gene is TRBV10-3, the J gene TRBJ2-3; a possible D gene is TRBD2 (6 bases). The CDR3 extends over 15 amino acids. V dropped 4 bases and J dropped 3 bases, with 14 bases sitting between them. CDR1 is ENHRY, CDR2 SYGVKD, per germline.

This rearrangement joins TRBV27 to TRBJ2-3, with a possible D match to TRBD1 (5 bases). This CDR3 is built from 16 residues. Germline assignment: CDR1 MNHEY and CDR2 SMNVEV (reference sequence). The V and J ends lost 1 base and 6 bases respectively, with 17 bases between them. CDR3 sequence (DNA): TGTGCCAGCAGTTTATTCCCCCGAGCCAGGGTGGATACGCAGTATTTT. This gives the protein CASSLFPRARVDTQYF.

This clone is a singleton in its sample. V and J are TRBV5-6 and TRBJ2-7; 11 positions match TRBD2. The germline CDR1 and CDR2 sequences are SGHDT and YYEEEE. The V gene end was trimmed by 0 bases and the J gene end by 7 bases; junction bases not matched to a gene: 3. The CDR3 sequence is 14 residues long. As DNA, the CDR3 is TGTGCCAGCAGCTTGGGTGTAGCGGGAGGGGAGCAGTACTTC. Its protein product is CASSLGVAGGEQYF.